A single sample is the source of the 2 T cell receptor beta chains below, sequenced in a study of T cell responses to AZD1222 COVID-19 vaccine. Repertoires were generated with immunoSEQ multiplex PCR, while TCRdb's copy carries only in-frame clones and drops some. The sample has about 110,000 clones; around 90% are singletons. Here the sequenced sample was peripheral blood, taken 28 days after the second AZD1222 dose. The source of these receptors is an adult who received the AZD1222 COVID-19 vaccine.

For the CDR3, the DNA is TGTGCCAGCAGCTCGCGACTTCAGGGATTTCATCAGCCCCAGCATTTT. Encoded protein: CASSSRLQGFHQPQHF. This chain connects TRBV6-6 to TRBJ1-5; D perhaps matches TRBD1 (5 bases). Per the germline V gene, CDR1 is MNHNY and CDR2 is SVGAGI (reference sequence). This CDR3 is built from 16 residues. The V gene lost 6 bases and the J gene lost 5 bases, with 20 bases spanning the gap.

The rearrangement joins TRBV13 to TRBJ2-7; TRBD1 is a possible D gene (5 bases). The CDR3 is 15 amino acids. Trimming removed 7 bases from V and 4 bases from J, with 20 bases in between. Germline loops: CDR1 PRHDT, CDR2 FYEKMQ (reference sequence). The CDR3 sequence: CASMLRQPYNYEQYF. CDR3 bases: TGTGCCAGCATGCTTCGACAGCCTTATAATTACGAGCAGTACTTC. Combining the CDR3 with reference TRBV13 and TRBJ2-7 gives the whole variable domain AAGVIQSPRHLIKEKRETATLKCYPIPRHDTVYWYQQGPGQDPQFLISFYEKMQSDKGSIPDRFSAQQFSDYHSELNMSSLELGDSALYFCASMLRQPYNYEQYFGPGTRLTVT.